The T cell receptor (beta chain) under discussion was sequenced for a study of T cell repertoires in cytomegalovirus infection. The wider study: Selected CMV epitopes included recently identified HLA-C-restricted ones as well as well-studied HLA-B-restricted ones. Carrying CMV and the relevant HLA type showed in public TCR beta signatures. Findings and limits, study-wide: In two of eight donors, the top clonotype was HLA-C-restricted CMV-specific. Adding up the frequency of public TCR beta families identified people who carried CMV plus the relevant HLA.

Only one count was recorded for this clonotype. What it recognizes is unknown. One entry per CDR3 protein, called by TCRdb with MiXCR from the reads. Here the sample spans some 560,000 distinct CDR3 sequences, approximately 40% being singletons. The CDR3 length is 16 residues. Germline assignment: CDR1 LGHNA and CDR2 YSLEER. With 1 base removed from V and 5 bases from J, the gap between germline ends came to 14 bases. The J gene is TRBJ1-4, the V gene TRBV4-3, with a possible D match to TRBD1 (6 bases). This clonotype was sampled from a human donor in good health (CMV status not recorded). Some clones in this sample may be carry-over from other donors' samples. The sequences come from cultured PBMCs, collected from culture after CMV antigen stimulation. DNA for the CDR3: TGCGCCAGCAGCCAAGTTTTTGGACAGCCGAATGAAAAACTGTTTTTT. As protein: CASSQVFGQPNEKLFF.